These 10 T cell receptor beta chains came from one sample sequenced in a study of blood T cell repertoires in COVID-19. The method was immunoSEQ multiplex PCR; TCRdb's version includes in-frame clones alone and lacks a portion of them. Of around 170,000 clones listed, around 90% were seen once; the top ten hold approximately 2.8%. The sample taken for sequencing was peripheral blood. The receptors here all came from a man between 60 and 70 years old with acute or convalescent COVID-19.

The J gene is TRBJ2-2, the V gene TRBV5-1; 7 bases align to TRBD2. The germline gives CDR1 SGHRS, CDR2 YFSETQ. The junction had 9 bases not matched to a gene; V was cut back by 0 bases and J by 4 bases. The CDR3 sequence is 17 residues long. This chain's CDR3 is CASSLVGGFMSTGELFF. The CDR3 DNA sequence: TGCGCCAGCAGCTTGGTCGGGGGGTTTATGAGCACCGGGGAGCTGTTTTTT.

The V call is TRBV7-8, the J call TRBJ1-2, with unresolved D. Germline values: CDR1 SGHVS, CDR2 FQNEAQ. Trimming removed 0 bases at V and 2 bases at J, with 10 bases between. The CDR3 is made up of 15 amino acids. The CDR3 loop is CASSLASGSNYGYTF. CDR3 in DNA: TGTGCCAGCAGCTTAGCTTCGGGTTCGAACTATGGCTACACCTTC.

The chain recombines TRBV24-1 with TRBJ1-5; D is unresolved. V was clipped by 0 bases and J by 3 bases, with 8 bases between them. This CDR3 comprises 15 residues. CDR1 is KGHDR and CDR2 is SFDVKD in the germline V gene. The CDR3: CATSDLLRSNQPQHF. In DNA, the CDR3 is TGTGCCACCAGTGATTTGCTCAGGTCCAATCAGCCCCAGCATTTT.

The chain has TRBV19 and TRBJ1-1, with D tentatively TRBD1 (6 bases). Deletions cut 5 bases from V and 0 bases from J, with 19 bases between. CDR1 is LNHDA, CDR2 SQIVND, per germline (reference sequence). The CDR3 spans 17 residues. The CDR3 DNA sequence: TGTGCCAGTAGTCCTCTACAGGGTAGATTCATGAACACTGAAGCTTTCTTT. It translates to CASSPLQGRFMNTEAFF.

This chain uses TRBV5-1 with TRBJ2-3; 9 bases map to TRBD1. Losses at the gene ends were 4 bases for V and 5 bases for J; bases not matched to a gene: 8. The CDR3 runs 15 residues. Per germline, CDR1 SGHRS and CDR2 YFSETQ. The CDR3 loop is CASSQGTGSGDTQYF. In nucleotides, the CDR3 is TGCGCCAGCAGCCAGGGGACAGGGTCGGGAGATACGCAGTATTTT.

The J gene is TRBJ1-2, the V gene TRBV7-2, with a possible D match to TRBD1 (6 bases). Trimming pared 7 bases from V and 6 bases from J, leaving 24 bases between. This CDR3 is 16 amino acids long. The germline V gene encodes CDR1 SGHTA and CDR2 FQGNSA. The CDR3 coding sequence is TGTGCCAGCACCCCTCAAGGGGGGGGGCGCGTGAATGGCTACACCTTC. Protein product: CASTPQGGGRVNGYTF.

V usage is TRBV7-9 and J usage is TRBJ1-1; D is ambiguous. From germline, CDR1 is SEHNR and CDR2 FQNEAQ (reference sequence). This CDR3 comprises 13 residues. Here the CDR3 DNA reads TGTGCTGTTCCATCGGAGGGCAGCACTGAAGCTTTCTTT. It codes for CAVPSEGSTEAFF.

J is TRBJ1-1 and V is TRBV18; D remains ambiguous. CDR1 is KGHSH and CDR2 is LQKENI in the germline V gene. V was cut by 0 bases and J by 0 bases, with 5 bases left in between. This CDR3 contains 14 residues. CDR3 protein: CASSPPELNTEAFF. The DNA for the CDR3 is TGTGCCAGCTCACCACCAGAGTTGAACACTGAAGCTTTCTTT. The full variable domain, rest sourced from reference TRBV18 and TRBJ1-1, is NAGVMQNPRHLVRRRGQEARLRCSPMKGHSHVYWYRQLPEEGLKFMVYLQKENIIDESGMPKERFSAEFPKEGPSILRIQQVVRGDSAAYFCASSPPELNTEAFFGQGTRLTVV.

The rearrangement links TRBV5-1 to TRBJ1-6, with TRBD1 identical over 7 bases. The junction had 7 bases not matched to a gene; V was cut back by 5 bases and J by 14 bases. The CDR3 runs to 12 residues. CDR1 SGHRS and CDR2 YFSETQ come from the germline V gene. The CDR3 region has the DNA TGCGCCAGCAGGCCAGACAGGGATTCCCTCCACTTT. Its protein product is CASRPDRDSLHF.

The chain uses TRBV11-2 and TRBJ2-3; D may be TRBD2 (6 bases). V was shortened by 4 bases and J by 0 bases, with 8 bases between the two germline ends. From germline, CDR1 is SGHAT and CDR2 FQNNGV. The CDR3 is 14 residues long. CDR3 in amino acids: CASSYGGSTDTQYF. In DNA, the CDR3 is TGTGCCAGCAGCTATGGGGGGAGCACAGATACGCAGTATTTT.